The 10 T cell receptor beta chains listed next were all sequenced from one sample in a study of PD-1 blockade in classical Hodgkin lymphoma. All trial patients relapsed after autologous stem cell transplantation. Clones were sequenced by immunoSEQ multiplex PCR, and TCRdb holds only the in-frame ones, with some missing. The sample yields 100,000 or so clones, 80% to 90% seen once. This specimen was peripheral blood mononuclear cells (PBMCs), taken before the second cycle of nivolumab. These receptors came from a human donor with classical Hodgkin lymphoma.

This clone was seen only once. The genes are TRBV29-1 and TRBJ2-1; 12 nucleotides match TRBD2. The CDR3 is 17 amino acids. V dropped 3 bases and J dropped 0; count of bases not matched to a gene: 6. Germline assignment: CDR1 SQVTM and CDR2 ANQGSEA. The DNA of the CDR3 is TGCAGCGTTGACGGGCTAGCGGGGGGGCTCTCCTACAATGAGCAGTTCTTC. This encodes CSVDGLAGGLSYNEQFF.

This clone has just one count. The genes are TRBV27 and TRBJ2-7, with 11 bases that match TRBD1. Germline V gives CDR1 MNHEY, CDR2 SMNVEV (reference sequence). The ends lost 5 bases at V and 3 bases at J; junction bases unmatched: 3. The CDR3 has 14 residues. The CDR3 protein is CASSPGTGGYEQYF. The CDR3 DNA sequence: TGTGCCAGCAGTCCGGGGACAGGGGGCTACGAGCAGTACTTC.

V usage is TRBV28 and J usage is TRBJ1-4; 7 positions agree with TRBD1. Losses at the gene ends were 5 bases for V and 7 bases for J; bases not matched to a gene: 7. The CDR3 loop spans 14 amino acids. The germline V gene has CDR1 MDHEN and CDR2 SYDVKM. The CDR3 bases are TGTGCCAGCAGTCAGACAGGGTCTGGTGAAAAACTGTTTTTT. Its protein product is CASSQTGSGEKLFF.

The DNA for the CDR3 is TGTGCCAGCACCACAACCGACGGGGCGGAACTAGGGACCCAGTACTTC. Protein sequence: CASTTTDGAELGTQYF. The chain recombines TRBV27 with TRBJ2-5; D is tentatively TRBD1 or TRBD2 (5 bases each). V was pared by 7 bases and J by 7 bases, with 25 bases between. The CDR3 is 16 residues long. From germline, CDR1 is MNHEY and CDR2 SMNVEV (reference sequence).

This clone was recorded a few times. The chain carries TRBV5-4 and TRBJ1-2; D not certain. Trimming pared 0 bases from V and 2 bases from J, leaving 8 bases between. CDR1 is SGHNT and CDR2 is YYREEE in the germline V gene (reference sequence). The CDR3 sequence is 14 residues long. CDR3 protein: CASSLGAENYGYTF. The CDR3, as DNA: TGTGCCAGCAGCTTGGGGGCGGAGAACTATGGCTACACCTTC.

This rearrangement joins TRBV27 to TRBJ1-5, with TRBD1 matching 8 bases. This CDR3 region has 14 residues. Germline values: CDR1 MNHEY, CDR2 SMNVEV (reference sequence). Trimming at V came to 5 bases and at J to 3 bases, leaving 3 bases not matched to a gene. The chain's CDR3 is CASSGQGTNQPQHF. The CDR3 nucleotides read TGTGCCAGCAGTGGACAGGGTACCAATCAGCCCCAGCATTTT.

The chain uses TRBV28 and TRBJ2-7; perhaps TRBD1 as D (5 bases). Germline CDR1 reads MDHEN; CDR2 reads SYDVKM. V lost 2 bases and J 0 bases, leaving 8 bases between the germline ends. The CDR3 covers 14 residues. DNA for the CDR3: TGTGCCAGCAGTTTAGGGGCCGTCTCCTACGAGCAGTACTTC. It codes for CASSLGAVSYEQYF.

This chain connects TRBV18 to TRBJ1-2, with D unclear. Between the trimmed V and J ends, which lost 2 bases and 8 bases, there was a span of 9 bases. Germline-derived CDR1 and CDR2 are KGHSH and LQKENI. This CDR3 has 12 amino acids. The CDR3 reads CASSPDSEGYTF. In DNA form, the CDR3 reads TGTGCCAGCTCACCAGACTCAGAGGGCTACACCTTC. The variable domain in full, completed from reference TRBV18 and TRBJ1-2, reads NAGVMQNPRHLVRRRGQEARLRCSPMKGHSHVYWYRQLPEEGLKFMVYLQKENIIDESGMPKERFSAEFPKEGPSILRIQQVVRGDSAAYFCASSPDSEGYTFGSGTRLTVV.

The CDR3: CASSMDGYEQYF. The CDR3 bases are TGTGCCAGCAGCATGGACGGGTACGAGCAGTACTTC. The genes are TRBV9 and TRBJ2-7; the D is unclear. This CDR3 has 12 amino acids. Germline CDR1 reads SGDLS; CDR2 reads YYNGEE. Trimming cost V 4 bases and J 4 bases, with 9 bases left between them.

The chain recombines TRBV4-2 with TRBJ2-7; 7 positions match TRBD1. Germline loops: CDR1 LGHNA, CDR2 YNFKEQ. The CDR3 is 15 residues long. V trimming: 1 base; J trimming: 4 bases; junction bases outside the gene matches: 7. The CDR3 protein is CASSQGEGGWYEQYF. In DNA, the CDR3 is TGTGCCAGCAGCCAAGGGGAAGGGGGCTGGTACGAGCAGTACTTC.